This TCR beta chain was retrieved from a study of cytomegalovirus exposure and HLA in healthy donors. The wider study: Early released data comprised about 90 million unique TCRs from HLA-typed donors. Study observations and caveats: In a later analysis, the majority of CMV-associated beta chains seemingly showed HLA restriction. Cytomegalovirus association was assigned to about 150 TCR beta chains. A later analysis appeared to link common viral pathogens to several of the most significant clusters.

The V end was cut by 3 bases, the J end by 6 bases, with 9 bases between. Per the germline V gene, CDR1 is LNHDA and CDR2 is SQIVND (reference sequence). The CDR3 spans 13 residues. This clone was seen a single time. What it binds is not known. Primers for the PCR totalled 60 Vbeta and 13 Jbeta. Clones were read by immunoSEQ multiplex PCR, and TCRdb kept only the in-frame ones, dropping some. The sample yields 150,000 or so clones, around four fifths seen once. Sequencing input: PBMCs. This clonotype originated in a woman in her forties or fifties in good health and CMV-seropositive. The V gene is TRBV19, the J gene TRBJ2-1; perhaps TRBD1 as D (5 bases). CDR3 DNA sequence: TGTGCCAGTAGTATTGCAGGGTTCAATGAGCAGTTCTTC. This translates into CASSIAGFNEQFF.